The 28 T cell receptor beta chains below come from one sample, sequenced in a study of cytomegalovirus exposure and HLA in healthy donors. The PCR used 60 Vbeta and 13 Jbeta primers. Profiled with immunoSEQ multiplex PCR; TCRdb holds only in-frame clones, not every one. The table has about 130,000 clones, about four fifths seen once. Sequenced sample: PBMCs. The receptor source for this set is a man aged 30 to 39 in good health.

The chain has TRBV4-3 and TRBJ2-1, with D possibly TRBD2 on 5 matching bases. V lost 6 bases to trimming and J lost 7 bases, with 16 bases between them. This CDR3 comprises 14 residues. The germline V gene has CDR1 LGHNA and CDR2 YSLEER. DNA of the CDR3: TGCGCCAGCAGTCGTCGGGATTCGGGTAATGAGCAGTTCTTC. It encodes CASSRRDSGNEQFF.

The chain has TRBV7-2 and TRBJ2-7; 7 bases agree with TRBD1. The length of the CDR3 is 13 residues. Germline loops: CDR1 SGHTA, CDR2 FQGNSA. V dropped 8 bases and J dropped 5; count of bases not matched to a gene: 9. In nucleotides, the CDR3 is TGTGCCAGCCATAGGGCAGGGGGAGACGAGCAGTACTTC. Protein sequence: CASHRAGGDEQYF. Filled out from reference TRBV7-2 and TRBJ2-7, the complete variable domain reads GAGVSQSPSNKVTEKGKDVELRCDPISGHTALYWYRQSLGQGLEFLIYFQGNSAPDKSGLPSDRFSAERTGGSVSTLTIQRTQQEDSAVYLCASHRAGGDEQYFGPGTRLTVT.

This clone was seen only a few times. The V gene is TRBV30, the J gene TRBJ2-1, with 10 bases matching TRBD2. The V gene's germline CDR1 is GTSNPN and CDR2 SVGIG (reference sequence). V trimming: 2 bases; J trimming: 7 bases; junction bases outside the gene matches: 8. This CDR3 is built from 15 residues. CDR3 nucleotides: TGTGCCTGGAGTTGGCATCTAGCGGGGGATAATGAGCAGTTCTTC. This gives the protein CAWSWHLAGDNEQFF. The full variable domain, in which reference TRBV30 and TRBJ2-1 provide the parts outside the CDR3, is SQTIHQWPATLVQPVGSPLSLECTVEGTSNPNLYWYRQAAGRGLQLLFYSVGIGQISSEVPQNLSASRPQDRQFILSSKKLLLSDSGFYLCAWSWHLAGDNEQFFGPGTRLTVL.

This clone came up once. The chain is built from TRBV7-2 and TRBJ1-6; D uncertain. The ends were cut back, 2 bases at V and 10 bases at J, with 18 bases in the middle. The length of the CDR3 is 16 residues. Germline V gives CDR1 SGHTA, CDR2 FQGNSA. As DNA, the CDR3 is TGTGCCAGCAGCTTAAGCAGTGGCAGGCCTGGGTCACCCCTCCACTTT. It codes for CASSLSSGRPGSPLHF.

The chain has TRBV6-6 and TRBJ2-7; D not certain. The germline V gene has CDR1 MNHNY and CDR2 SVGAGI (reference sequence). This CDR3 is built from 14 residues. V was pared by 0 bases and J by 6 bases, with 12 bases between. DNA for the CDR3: TGTGCCAGCAGTTACTCCTCCTCCCTCCTCGAGCAGTACTTC. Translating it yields CASSYSSSLLEQYF.

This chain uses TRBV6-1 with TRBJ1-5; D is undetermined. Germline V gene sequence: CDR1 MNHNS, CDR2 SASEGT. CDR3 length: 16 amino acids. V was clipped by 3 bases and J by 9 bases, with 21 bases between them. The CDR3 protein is CASSDGPDTRIGPQHF. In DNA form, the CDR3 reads TGTGCCAGCAGTGATGGACCAGACACTAGGATTGGGCCCCAGCATTTT.

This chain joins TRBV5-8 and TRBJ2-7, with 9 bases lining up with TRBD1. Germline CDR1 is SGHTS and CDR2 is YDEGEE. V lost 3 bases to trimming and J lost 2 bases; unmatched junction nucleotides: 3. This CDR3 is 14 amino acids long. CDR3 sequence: CASSSGTGTYEQYF. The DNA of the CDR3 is TGTGCCAGCAGCTCGGGGACAGGGACCTACGAGCAGTACTTC.

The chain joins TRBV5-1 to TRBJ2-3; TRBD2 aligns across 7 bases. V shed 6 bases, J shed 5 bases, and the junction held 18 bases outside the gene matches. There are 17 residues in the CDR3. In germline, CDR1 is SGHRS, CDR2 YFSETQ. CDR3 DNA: TGCGCCAGCACCAATGATCAAGCGGGATCGGGGGGAGATACGCAGTATTTT. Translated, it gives CASTNDQAGSGGDTQYF.

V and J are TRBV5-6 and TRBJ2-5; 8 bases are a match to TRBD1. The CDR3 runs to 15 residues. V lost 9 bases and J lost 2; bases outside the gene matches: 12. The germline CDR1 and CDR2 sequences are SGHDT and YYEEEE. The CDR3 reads CATDRTGTSQETQYF. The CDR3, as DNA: TGTGCCACGGACCGGACAGGGACGTCTCAAGAGACCCAGTACTTC.

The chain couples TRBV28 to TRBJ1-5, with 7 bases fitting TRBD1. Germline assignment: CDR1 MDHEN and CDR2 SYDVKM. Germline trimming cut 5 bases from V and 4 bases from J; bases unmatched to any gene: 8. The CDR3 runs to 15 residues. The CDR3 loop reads CASSHPDRPNQPQHF. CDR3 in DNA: TGTGCCAGCAGTCACCCGGACAGGCCTAATCAGCCCCAGCATTTT.

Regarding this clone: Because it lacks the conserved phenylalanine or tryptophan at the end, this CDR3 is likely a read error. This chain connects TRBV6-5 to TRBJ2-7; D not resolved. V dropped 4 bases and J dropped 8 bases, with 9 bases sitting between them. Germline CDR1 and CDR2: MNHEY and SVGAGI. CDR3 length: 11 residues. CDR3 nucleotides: TGTGCCAGCAGTTCAATACAACAGCAGTACCTC. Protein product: CASSSIQQQYL.

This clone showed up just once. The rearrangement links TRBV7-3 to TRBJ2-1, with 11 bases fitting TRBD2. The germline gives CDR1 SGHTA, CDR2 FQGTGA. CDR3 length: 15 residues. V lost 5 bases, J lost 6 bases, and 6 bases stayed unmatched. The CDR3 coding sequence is TGTGCCAGCAGCCCAGGACTAGCGGGCCCCAATGAGCAGTTCTTC. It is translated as CASSPGLAGPNEQFF.

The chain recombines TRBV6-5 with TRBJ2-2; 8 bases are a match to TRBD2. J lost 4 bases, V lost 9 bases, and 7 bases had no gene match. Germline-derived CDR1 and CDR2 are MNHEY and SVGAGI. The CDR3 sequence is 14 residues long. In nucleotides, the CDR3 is TGTGCCAGTCAGCGGGAGAGAGTCACCGGGGAGCTGTTTTTT. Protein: CASQRERVTGELFF.

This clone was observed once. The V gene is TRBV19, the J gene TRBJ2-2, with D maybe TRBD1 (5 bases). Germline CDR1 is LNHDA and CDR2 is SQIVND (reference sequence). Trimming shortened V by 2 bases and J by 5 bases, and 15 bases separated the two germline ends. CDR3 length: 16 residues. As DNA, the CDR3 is TGTGCCAGTAGTATAAACCAGGGATACTCAACCGGGGAGCTGTTTTTT. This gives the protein CASSINQGYSTGELFF.

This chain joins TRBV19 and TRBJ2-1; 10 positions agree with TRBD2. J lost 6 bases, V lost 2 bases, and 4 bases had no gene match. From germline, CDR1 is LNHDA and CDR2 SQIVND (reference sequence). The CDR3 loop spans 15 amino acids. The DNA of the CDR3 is TGTGCCAGTAGTATAACTAGCGGGGCAATCAATGAGCAGTTCTTC. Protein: CASSITSGAINEQFF.

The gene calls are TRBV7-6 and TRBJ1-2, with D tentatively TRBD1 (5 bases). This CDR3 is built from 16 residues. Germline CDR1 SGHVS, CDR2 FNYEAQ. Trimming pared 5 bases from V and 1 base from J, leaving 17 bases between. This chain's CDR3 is CASSVKTGVDNYGYTF. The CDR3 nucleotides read TGTGCCAGCAGCGTCAAAACGGGGGTAGATAACTATGGCTACACCTTC. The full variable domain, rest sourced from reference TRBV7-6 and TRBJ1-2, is GAGVSQSPRYKVTKRGQDVALRCDPISGHVSLYWYRQALGQGPEFLTYFNYEAQQDKSGLPNDRFSAERPEGSISTLTIQRTEQRDSAMYRCASSVKTGVDNYGYTFGSGTRLTVV.

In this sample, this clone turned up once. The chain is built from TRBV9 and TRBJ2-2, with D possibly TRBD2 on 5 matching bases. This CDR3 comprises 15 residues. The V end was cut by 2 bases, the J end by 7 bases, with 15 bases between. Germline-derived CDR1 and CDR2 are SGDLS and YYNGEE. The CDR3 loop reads CASSVLPGLGGELFF. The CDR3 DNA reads TGTGCCAGCAGCGTCTTACCGGGGTTGGGCGGGGAGCTGTTTTTT. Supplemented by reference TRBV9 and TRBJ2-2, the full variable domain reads DSGVTQTPKHLITATGQRVTLRCSPRSGDLSVYWYQQSLDQGLQFLIQYYNGEERAKGNILERFSAQQFPDLHSELNLSSLELGDSALYFCASSVLPGLGGELFFGEGSRLTVL.

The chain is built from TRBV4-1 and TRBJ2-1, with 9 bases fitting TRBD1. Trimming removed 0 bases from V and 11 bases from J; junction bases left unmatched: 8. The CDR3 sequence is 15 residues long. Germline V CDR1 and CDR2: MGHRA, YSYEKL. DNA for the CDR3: TGCGCCAGCAGCCAAGAACAGGGGGCCGGCACGAAGCAGTTCTTC. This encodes CASSQEQGAGTKQFF.

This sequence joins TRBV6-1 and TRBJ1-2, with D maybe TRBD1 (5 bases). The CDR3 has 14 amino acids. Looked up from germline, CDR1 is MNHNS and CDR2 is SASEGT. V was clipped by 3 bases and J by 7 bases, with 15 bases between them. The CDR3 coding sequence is TGTGCCAGCAGTGAGACGACAGCCCGTGTTGGCTACACCTTC. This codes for CASSETTARVGYTF.

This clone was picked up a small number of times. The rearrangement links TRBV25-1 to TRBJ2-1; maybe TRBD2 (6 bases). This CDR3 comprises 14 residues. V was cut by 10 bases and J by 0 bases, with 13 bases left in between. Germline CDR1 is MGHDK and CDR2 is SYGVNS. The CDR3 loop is CAISGTSSYNEQFF. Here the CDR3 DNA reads TGTGCCATTTCCGGGACTTCCTCCTACAATGAGCAGTTCTTC.

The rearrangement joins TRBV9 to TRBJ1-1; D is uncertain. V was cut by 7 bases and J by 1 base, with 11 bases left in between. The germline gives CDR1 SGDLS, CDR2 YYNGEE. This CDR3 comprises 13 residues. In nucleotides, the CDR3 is TGTGCCAGCTCGTGGGCGGGGAACACTGAAGCTTTCTTT. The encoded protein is CASSWAGNTEAFF.

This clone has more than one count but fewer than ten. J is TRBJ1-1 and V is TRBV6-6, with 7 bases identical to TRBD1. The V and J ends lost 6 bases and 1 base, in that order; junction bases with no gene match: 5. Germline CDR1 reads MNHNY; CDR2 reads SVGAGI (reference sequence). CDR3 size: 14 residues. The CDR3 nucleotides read TGTGCCAGCAGAACAGGGGCCACGAACACTGAAGCTTTCTTT. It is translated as CASRTGATNTEAFF.

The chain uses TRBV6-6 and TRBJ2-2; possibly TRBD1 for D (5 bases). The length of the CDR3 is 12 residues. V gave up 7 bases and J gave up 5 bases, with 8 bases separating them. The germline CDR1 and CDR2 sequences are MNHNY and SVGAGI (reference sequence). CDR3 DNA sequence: TGTGCCAGCAACAAGGGGACCGGGGAGCTGTTTTTT. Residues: CASNKGTGELFF.

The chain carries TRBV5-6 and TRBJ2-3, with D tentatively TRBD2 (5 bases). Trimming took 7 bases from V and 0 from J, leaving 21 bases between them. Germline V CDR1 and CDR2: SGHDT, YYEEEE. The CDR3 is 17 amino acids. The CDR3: CASAHAEGEASTDTQYF. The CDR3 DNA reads TGTGCCAGCGCCCACGCCGAGGGAGAAGCTAGCACAGATACGCAGTATTTT.

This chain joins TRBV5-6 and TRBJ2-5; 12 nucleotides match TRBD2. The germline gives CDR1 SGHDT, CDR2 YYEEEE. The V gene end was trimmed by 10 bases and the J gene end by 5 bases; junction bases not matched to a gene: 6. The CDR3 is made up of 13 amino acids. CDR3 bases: TGTGCCTCTCGACTAGCGGGAGTGGAGACCCAGTACTTC. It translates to CASRLAGVETQYF.

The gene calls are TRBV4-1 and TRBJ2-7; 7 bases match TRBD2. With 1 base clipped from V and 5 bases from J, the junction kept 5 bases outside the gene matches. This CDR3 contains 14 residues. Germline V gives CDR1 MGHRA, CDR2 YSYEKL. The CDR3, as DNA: TGCGCCAGCAGCCAAGCGGGAGGTAGCCACGAGCAGTACTTC. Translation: CASSQAGGSHEQYF.

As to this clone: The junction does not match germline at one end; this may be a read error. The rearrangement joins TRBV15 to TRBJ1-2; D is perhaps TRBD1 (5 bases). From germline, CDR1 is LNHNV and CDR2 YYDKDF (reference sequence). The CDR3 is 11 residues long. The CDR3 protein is CATSRDYYRPF. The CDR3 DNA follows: TGTGCCACCAGCAGAGATTATTACAGGCCCTTC.

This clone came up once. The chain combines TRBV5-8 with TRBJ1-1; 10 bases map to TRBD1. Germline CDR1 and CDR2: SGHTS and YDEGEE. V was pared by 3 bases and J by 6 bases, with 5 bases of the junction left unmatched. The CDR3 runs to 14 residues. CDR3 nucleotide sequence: TGTGCCAGCAGCTGGCGGACAGGGGGTTCTGAAGCTTTCTTT. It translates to CASSWRTGGSEAFF. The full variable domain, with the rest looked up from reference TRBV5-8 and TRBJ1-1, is EAGVTQSPTHLIKTRGQQATLRCSPISGHTSVYWYQQALGLGLQFLLWYDEGEERNRGNFPPRFSGRQFPNYSSELNVNALELEDSALYLCASSWRTGGSEAFFGQGTRLTVV.